This note documents a single T cell receptor (beta chain) sequence. What it binds is unknown. The data originate from a study of T cells after yellow fever vaccination. TCRdb reanalysed the 5' RACE reads using MiXCR and keeps one entry per CDR3 protein. The repertoire has 340,000 or so distinct CDR3 sequences, approximately 13% of them found once; the top ten carry approximately 3.3%. General study findings and limits: Abundant clonotypes (contaminants from the bulk population) could be present in FACS-sorted repertoires.

The CDR3 loop spans 14 amino acids. The germline V gene encodes CDR1 SGHTS and CDR2 YDEGEE. V lost 0 bases to trimming and J lost 3 bases, with 8 bases between them. Sequences were derived from CD4+ T cells sorted from PBMCs, sampled 15 days after the yellow fever booster vaccination. The sequence came from a man younger than 30 who received the YFV17D yellow fever vaccine. The rearrangement uses TRBV5-8 and TRBJ2-3, with D unclear. The CDR3 here is CASSLGLRTDTQYF. CDR3 sequence (DNA): TGTGCCAGCAGCTTGGGGCTACGGACAGATACGCAGTATTTT.